These 30 T cell receptor beta chains were sequenced from one sample in a study of response to subunit inactivated influenza vaccine (dated by TCRdb to the late 2010s). The method was RT-PCR. The sequencer was an Illumina HiSeq 2500. The public reads were quality trimmed at Q25 with fastp and then assembled into clones with MiXCR by TCRdb, keeping productive beta chains. Rows are unified per CDR3 protein, each entry keeping the most common DNA and genes. The sample yields about 190,000 distinct CDR3 sequences; around 15% were counted once. 26% of the sample rests with the top ten. This specimen was CD8+ T cells sorted from PBMCs, taken roughly 5 days after vaccination. Source of these receptors: a man aged 50 to 59 who received an inactivated influenza vaccine. Donor details come from another sample of the same person, matched by shared clones.

This clonotype has just a few counts. The chain is built from TRBV12-3 or TRBV12-4 and TRBJ2-1; no clear D. Trimming stripped 6 bases from V and 7 bases from J, with 13 bases between. CDR3 length: 13 residues. CDR3 loop: CASSPGAWNEQFF. CDR3 coding DNA: TGTGCCAGCAGCCCAGGAGCCTGGAATGAGCAGTTCTTC.

V usage is TRBV3-1 and J usage is TRBJ2-7; D uncertain. Trimming took 0 bases from V and 0 from J, leaving 12 bases between them. Per germline, CDR1 LGHDT and CDR2 YNNKEL (reference sequence). The CDR3 length is 16 residues. The CDR3 sequence: CASSQDYGSRSYEQYF. Here the CDR3 DNA reads TGTGCCAGCAGCCAAGATTACGGCAGCCGCTCCTACGAGCAGTACTTC.

This clonotype has only a few counts. This sequence joins TRBV24-1 and TRBJ2-1; D is ambiguous. Trimming took 6 bases from V and 3 from J, leaving 8 bases between them. The CDR3 extends over 13 amino acids. Germline-derived CDR1 and CDR2 are KGHDR and SFDVKD. The CDR3, as DNA: TGTGCCACCAGTTTTGGCAGCTACAATGAGCAGTTCTTC. The encoded protein is CATSFGSYNEQFF.

This chain joins TRBV14 and TRBJ2-3, with D maybe TRBD1 (8 bases). V was clipped by 5 bases and J by 0 bases, with 21 bases between them. The CDR3 totals 18 residues. CDR1 SGHDN and CDR2 FVKESK come from the germline V gene. The CDR3 DNA reads as TGTGCCAGCAGCGCAACAGGGGGGGTCCGACTAAGCACAGATACGCAGTATTTT. Its protein is CASSATGGVRLSTDTQYF.

This clonotype occurred many times. The chain joins TRBV4-1 to TRBJ2-7, with D perhaps given as TRBD1 or TRBD2 (5 bases each). Germline V gene lookup returns CDR1 MGHRA and CDR2 YSYEKL. The V end was cut by 1 base, the J end by 3 bases, with 10 bases between. The CDR3 totals 14 residues. For the CDR3, the DNA is TGCGCCAGCAGCCAAGCCGGGGCATACTACGAGCAGTACTTC. It encodes CASSQAGAYYEQYF.

J is TRBJ1-2 and V is TRBV12-3 or TRBV12-4; D is unclear. V lost 5 bases and J 6 bases, leaving 13 bases between the germline ends. The CDR3 sequence is 13 residues long. This CDR3 reads CASSTIVLDGYTF. The CDR3 DNA reads as TGTGCCAGCAGTACGATCGTATTAGATGGCTACACCTTC.

The chain joins TRBV18 to TRBJ2-7; TRBD1 aligns across 7 bases. Germline values: CDR1 KGHSH, CDR2 LQKENI. This CDR3 has 17 amino acids. V lost 0 bases and J lost 5; bases outside the gene matches: 13. The CDR3 spells CASSPPRTGTVPNEQYF. The CDR3, as DNA: TGTGCCAGCTCACCACCGAGGACTGGGACAGTCCCCAACGAGCAGTACTTC.

This clonotype was picked up a small number of times. This chain connects TRBV28 to TRBJ2-3; 7 positions match TRBD1. Germline V CDR1 and CDR2: MDHEN, SYDVKM. V was clipped by 6 bases and J by 5 bases; unmatched bases: 11. This CDR3 spans 15 amino acids. This CDR3 is CASSYTLRGRDTQYF. CDR3 bases: TGTGCCAGCAGCTATACTTTAAGGGGGCGAGATACGCAGTATTTT.

This sequence joins TRBV2 and TRBJ1-3; D is undetermined. Germline V gives CDR1 SNHLY, CDR2 FYNNEI. This CDR3 has 10 amino acids. Trimming took off 8 bases at V and 8 bases at J, with 7 bases between the two ends. CDR3 protein: CASASHTIYF. The CDR3 nucleotides read TGTGCCAGCGCGTCTCACACCATATATTTT.

This clonotype was observed at least ten times. J is TRBJ2-1 and V is TRBV29-1; TRBD2 aligns across 7 bases. The V gene end was trimmed by 6 bases and the J gene end by 7 bases; junction bases not matched to a gene: 9. The CDR3 contains 13 residues. The germline V gene encodes CDR1 SQVTM and CDR2 ANQGSEA. CDR3 nucleotide sequence: TGCAGCGTCGATGCGGGGGAGGGAAATGAGCAGTTCTTC. As protein: CSVDAGEGNEQFF.

The chain couples TRBV5-6 to TRBJ2-3; D gene uncertain. Germline CDR1 reads SGHDT; CDR2 reads YYEEEE. This CDR3 has 14 residues. V shed 1 base and J shed 1 base, with 7 bases lying between them. The CDR3 coding sequence is TGTGCCAGCAGCTTGTTTGCTCGCACAGATACGCAGTATTTT. Protein sequence: CASSLFARTDTQYF.

Only a few counts were recorded for this clonotype. The rearrangement links TRBV7-8 to TRBJ2-7, with TRBD1 matching 7 bases. The V gene's germline CDR1 is SGHVS and CDR2 FQNEAQ. J was trimmed by 2 bases and V by 7 bases; bases with no gene match: 5. This CDR3 region has 13 residues. The CDR3 nucleotides are TGTGCCAGCACCCGGCAGGGGGCCTACGAGCAGTACTTC. Its protein product is CASTRQGAYEQYF.

As for this clonotype: At one end, the junction sequence differs from germline, possibly due to a read error. The CDR3 sequence: CVSSLTAGSSYEQYF. In nucleotides, the CDR3 is TGTGTCAGCAGCTTAACGGCGGGTAGCTCCTACGAGCAGTACTTC. The chain carries TRBV7-6 and TRBJ2-7; a possible D gene is TRBD2 (5 bases). The germline V gene has CDR1 SGHVS and CDR2 FNYEAQ. CDR3 length equals 15 residues.

This clonotype was recorded at least ten times. The chain uses TRBV25-1 and TRBJ2-5; 9 bases fit TRBD2. Trimming removed 4 bases from V and 0 bases from J; junction bases left unmatched: 6. Per the germline V gene, CDR1 is MGHDK and CDR2 is SYGVNS. The CDR3 has 16 residues. The CDR3: CASSALRLADQETQYF. The CDR3 DNA reads as TGTGCCAGCAGTGCCCTACGACTAGCGGACCAAGAGACCCAGTACTTC.

Sample share makes this clonotype medium-sized. The gene calls are TRBV29-1 and TRBJ2-7; D is unclear. CDR1 and CDR2 (germline): SQVTM, ANQGSEA. V was cut by 7 bases and J by 2 bases, with 15 bases left in between. The CDR3 covers 13 residues. The CDR3 loop reads CSARAASAYEQYF. The CDR3 region has the DNA TGCAGCGCTCGAGCTGCCTCCGCCTACGAGCAGTACTTC.

The rearrangement links TRBV9 to TRBJ2-1, with 12 positions matching TRBD2. The CDR3 extends over 15 amino acids. Germline assignment: CDR1 SGDLS and CDR2 YYNGEE. Germline trimming cut 0 bases from V and 8 bases from J; bases unmatched to any gene: 3. This CDR3 is CASSVASGGAHEQFF. The CDR3 DNA reads TGTGCCAGCAGCGTAGCTAGCGGGGGGGCCCATGAGCAGTTCTTC.

This clonotype has just a few counts. This rearrangement joins TRBV12-3 or TRBV12-4 to TRBJ2-5, with no clear D. With 3 bases removed from V and 4 bases from J, the gap between germline ends came to 12 bases. The CDR3 spans 14 residues. CDR3 DNA: TGTGCCAGCAGTTTTTCAGCGAGACGAGAGACCCAGTACTTC. This gives the protein CASSFSARRETQYF.

The chain couples TRBV11-2 to TRBJ2-7, with 9 bases aligning to TRBD1. The junction had 5 bases not matched to a gene; V was cut back by 4 bases and J by 4 bases. This CDR3 has 14 amino acids. Germline values: CDR1 SGHAT, CDR2 FQNNGV. The CDR3 DNA sequence: TGTGCCAGCAGCTGGGGGACAGGGAGATACGAGCAGTACTTC. This sequence encodes CASSWGTGRYEQYF.

This clonotype appeared many times. The chain has TRBV4-1 and TRBJ2-1; no firm D call. Germline-derived CDR1 and CDR2 are MGHRA and YSYEKL. V was trimmed by 1 base and J by 4 bases, leaving 5 bases between them. There are 13 residues in the CDR3. The CDR3: CASSQVLYNEQFF. The CDR3 DNA is TGCGCCAGCAGCCAAGTCTTATACAATGAGCAGTTCTTC.

A few counts support this clonotype. The chain couples TRBV20-1 to TRBJ1-1, with D possibly being TRBD1 (6 bases). The V gene lost 0 bases and the J gene lost 4 bases, with 24 bases spanning the gap. CDR3 length equals 18 residues. CDR1 is DFQATT, CDR2 SNEGSKA, per germline (reference sequence). CDR3 coding DNA: TGCAGTGCTAGAGATCTCAAAACGGGGGGGGCTAAGAGCACTGAAGCTTTCTTT. Translation: CSARDLKTGGAKSTEAFF.

This chain connects TRBV29-1 to TRBJ2-2; D may correspond to TRBD1 or TRBD2 (5 bases each). The CDR3 has 13 amino acids. Germline CDR1 is SQVTM and CDR2 is ANQGSEA. V shed 4 bases and J shed 3 bases, with 9 bases lying between them. The DNA of the CDR3 is TGCAGCGTTGTGGGGGTATACACCGGGGAGCTGTTTTTT. Protein product: CSVVGVYTGELFF.

This chain joins TRBV20-1 and TRBJ1-1, with 8 bases aligning to TRBD1. This CDR3 has 13 residues. J gave up 3 bases and V 5 bases, and 5 bases lay outside the gene matches. Germline V gene data show CDR1 as DFQATT and CDR2 as SNEGSKA (reference sequence). The CDR3 is CSADRGGDTEAFF. In DNA form, the CDR3 reads TGCAGTGCTGACAGGGGAGGGGACACTGAAGCTTTCTTT.

Of note for this clonotype: It may be a read error: a sequence one base away is much more abundant. This chain links TRBV5-1 with TRBJ1-1, with unresolved D. Trimming removed 1 base at V and 1 base at J, with 8 bases between. Germline CDR1 and CDR2: SGHRS and YFSETQ. The CDR3 covers 14 residues. As DNA, the CDR3 is TGCGCCAGCAGCTTGTCGAGCAGGAACACTGAAGCTTTCTTT. Amino acid sequence: CASSLSSRNTEAFF.

This chain uses TRBV5-5 with TRBJ2-1; 11 bases map to TRBD2. V gave up 0 bases and J gave up 5 bases; unmatched junction bases: 10. The CDR3 totals 18 residues. Germline assignment: CDR1 SGHKS and CDR2 YYEKEE (reference sequence). CDR3 region: CASSLALAGVAFNNEQFF. The CDR3 nucleotides are TGTGCCAGCAGCTTGGCACTAGCGGGGGTAGCCTTTAACAATGAGCAGTTCTTC.

This clonotype has just a few counts. The V call is TRBV28, the J call TRBJ2-7, with TRBD2 matching over 9 bases. V was pared by 6 bases and J by 2 bases, with 11 bases of the junction left unmatched. Germline V gene sequence: CDR1 MDHEN, CDR2 SYDVKM. This CDR3 has 16 amino acids. Here the CDR3 reads CASSKPPAGGPYEQYF. The DNA of the CDR3 is TGTGCCAGCAGCAAACCCCCAGCGGGGGGCCCCTACGAGCAGTACTTC.

This clonotype has only one observation. The CDR3 region has the DNA TGTGCCACCAGCAGAGGTGGGATAGGGAACGAGCAGTACTTC. The encoded protein is CATSRGGIGNEQYF. V gene TRBV15 combines with J gene TRBJ2-7, with D hard to call. CDR1 is LNHNV, CDR2 YYDKDF, per germline (reference sequence). V was cut by 1 base and J by 5 bases, with 12 bases left in between. This CDR3 region has 14 residues.

This clonotype appeared a few times. The chain uses TRBV9 and TRBJ2-7; 9 bases are a match to TRBD1. The CDR3 has 14 residues. J gave up 5 bases and V 2 bases, and 5 bases lay outside the gene matches. From germline, CDR1 is SGDLS and CDR2 YYNGEE. The chain's CDR3 is CASSVGTGFHEQYF. CDR3 bases: TGTGCCAGCAGCGTCGGGACAGGGTTCCACGAGCAGTACTTC.

Regarding this clonotype: A clone one base away is much larger, so this may be a read error. The rearrangement joins TRBV4-2 to TRBJ2-7; D may be TRBD1 or TRBD2 (7 bases each). Trimming took 4 bases from V and 3 from J, leaving 19 bases between them. The germline CDR1 and CDR2 sequences are LGHNA and YNFKEQ. CDR3 length: 16 residues. CDR3 region: CASSPYAGDSNYEQYF. For the CDR3, the DNA is TGTGCCAGCAGCCCATACGCGGGGGACAGCAACTACGAGCAGTACTTC.

The table lists this clonotype with a few counts. The V call is TRBV5-4, the J call TRBJ2-3; 7 bases agree with TRBD1. V lost 1 base and J lost 4; bases outside the gene matches: 9. Per germline, CDR1 SGHNT and CDR2 YYREEE (reference sequence). The CDR3 loop spans 16 amino acids. DNA for the CDR3: TGTGCCAGCAGCTTGACCGGGACAGTGTACGCAGATACGCAGTATTTT. This translates into CASSLTGTVYADTQYF.

The J gene is TRBJ2-3, the V gene TRBV2, with D unclear. Germline V gene lookup returns CDR1 SNHLY and CDR2 FYNNEI. This CDR3 contains 14 residues. V was pared by 5 bases and J by 1 base, with 10 bases between. CDR3 amino acids: CASSTLWGTDTQYF. CDR3 DNA sequence: TGTGCCAGCAGTACACTATGGGGCACAGATACGCAGTATTTT.